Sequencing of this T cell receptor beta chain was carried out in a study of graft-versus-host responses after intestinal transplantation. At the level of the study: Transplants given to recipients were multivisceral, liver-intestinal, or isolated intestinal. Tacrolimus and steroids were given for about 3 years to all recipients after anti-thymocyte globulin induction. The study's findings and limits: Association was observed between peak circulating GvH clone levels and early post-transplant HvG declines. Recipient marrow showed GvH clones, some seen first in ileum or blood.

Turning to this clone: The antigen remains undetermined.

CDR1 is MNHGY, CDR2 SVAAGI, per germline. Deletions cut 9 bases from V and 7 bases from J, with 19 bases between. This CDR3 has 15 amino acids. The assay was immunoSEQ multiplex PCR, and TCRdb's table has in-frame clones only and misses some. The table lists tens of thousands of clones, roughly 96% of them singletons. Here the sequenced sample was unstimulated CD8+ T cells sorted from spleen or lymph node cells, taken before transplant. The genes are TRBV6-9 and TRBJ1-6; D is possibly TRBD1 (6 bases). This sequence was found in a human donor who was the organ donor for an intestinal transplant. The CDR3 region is CARGRVDRLNSPLHF. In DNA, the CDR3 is TGTGCCAGGGGGAGGGTAGACAGGCTAAATTCACCCCTCCACTTT.